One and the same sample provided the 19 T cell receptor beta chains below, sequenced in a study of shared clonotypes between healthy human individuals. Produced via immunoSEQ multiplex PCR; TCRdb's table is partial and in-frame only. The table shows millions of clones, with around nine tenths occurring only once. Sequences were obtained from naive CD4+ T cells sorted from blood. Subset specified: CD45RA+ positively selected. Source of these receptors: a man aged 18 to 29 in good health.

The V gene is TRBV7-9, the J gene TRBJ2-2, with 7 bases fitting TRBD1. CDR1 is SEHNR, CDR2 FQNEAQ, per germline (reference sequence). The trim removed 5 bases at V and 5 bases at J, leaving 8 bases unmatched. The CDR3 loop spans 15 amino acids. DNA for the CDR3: TGTGCCAGCAGCCGACAGGGCCCCGTTACCGGGGAGCTGTTTTTT. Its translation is CASSRQGPVTGELFF.

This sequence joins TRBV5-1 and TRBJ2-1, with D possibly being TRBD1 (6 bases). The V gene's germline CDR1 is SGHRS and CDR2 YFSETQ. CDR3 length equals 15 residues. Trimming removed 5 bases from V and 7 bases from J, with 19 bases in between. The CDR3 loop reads CASRAGDPGVNEQFF. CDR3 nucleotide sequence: TGCGCCAGCAGAGCAGGGGACCCGGGTGTGAATGAGCAGTTCTTC.

The CDR3 is CASSLYGTGGDGYTF. DNA for the CDR3: TGCGCCAGCAGCTTATATGGGACAGGGGGCGATGGCTACACCTTC. The chain carries TRBV5-1 and TRBJ1-2, with 12 bases matching TRBD1. V lost 2 bases to trimming and J lost 6 bases; unmatched junction nucleotides: 5. CDR3 length equals 15 residues. The germline V gene encodes CDR1 SGHRS and CDR2 YFSETQ.

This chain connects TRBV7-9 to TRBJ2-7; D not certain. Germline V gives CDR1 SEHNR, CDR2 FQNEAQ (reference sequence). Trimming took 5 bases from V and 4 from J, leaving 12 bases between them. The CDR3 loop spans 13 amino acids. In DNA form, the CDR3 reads TGTGCCAGCAGCCTAGACAACCAGTACGAGCAGTACTTC. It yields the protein CASSLDNQYEQYF.

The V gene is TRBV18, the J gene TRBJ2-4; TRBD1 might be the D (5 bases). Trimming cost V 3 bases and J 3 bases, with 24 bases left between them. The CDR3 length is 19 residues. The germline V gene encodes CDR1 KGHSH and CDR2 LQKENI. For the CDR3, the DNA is TGTGCCAGCTCACCTAGGGGCAGGGTGAAGGGTAAGGACAAAAACATTCAGTACTTC. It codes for CASSPRGRVKGKDKNIQYF. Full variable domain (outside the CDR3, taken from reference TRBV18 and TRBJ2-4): NAGVMQNPRHLVRRRGQEARLRCSPMKGHSHVYWYRQLPEEGLKFMVYLQKENIIDESGMPKERFSAEFPKEGPSILRIQQVVRGDSAAYFCASSPRGRVKGKDKNIQYFGAGTRLSVL.

The DNA of the CDR3 is TGTGCCAGCAGCCTAAGAAGGGGACAGGGGGTCTTCTACGAGCAGTACTTC. This codes for CASSLRRGQGVFYEQYF. The gene calls are TRBV5-5 and TRBJ2-7, with 11 bases aligning to TRBD1. CDR3 length: 17 residues. The V segment lost 4 bases and the J segment 3 bases; nucleotides outside the gene matches: 12. Germline V gene sequence: CDR1 SGHKS, CDR2 YYEKEE (reference sequence).

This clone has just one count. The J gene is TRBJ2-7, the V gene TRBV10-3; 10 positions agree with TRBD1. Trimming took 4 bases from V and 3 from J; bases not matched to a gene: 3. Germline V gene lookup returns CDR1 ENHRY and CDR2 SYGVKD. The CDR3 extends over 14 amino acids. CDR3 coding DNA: TGTGCCATCAGTGTGGGGACAGGGGTCTACGAGCAGTACTTC. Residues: CAISVGTGVYEQYF.

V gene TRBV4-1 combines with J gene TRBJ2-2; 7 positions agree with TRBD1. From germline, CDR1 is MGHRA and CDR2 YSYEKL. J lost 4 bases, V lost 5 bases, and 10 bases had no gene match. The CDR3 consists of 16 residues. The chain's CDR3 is CASSTRGGLGTGELFF. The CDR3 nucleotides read TGCGCCAGCAGCACCAGAGGGGGCTTGGGCACCGGGGAGCTGTTTTTT.

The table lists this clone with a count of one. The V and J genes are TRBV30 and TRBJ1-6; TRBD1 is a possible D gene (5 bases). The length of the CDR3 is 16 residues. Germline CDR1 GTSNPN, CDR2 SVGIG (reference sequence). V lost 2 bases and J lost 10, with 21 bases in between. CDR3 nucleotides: TGTGCCTGGAGTTCCTACCCTGCGGGGGAACGATCACCCCTCCACTTT. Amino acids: CAWSSYPAGERSPLHF.

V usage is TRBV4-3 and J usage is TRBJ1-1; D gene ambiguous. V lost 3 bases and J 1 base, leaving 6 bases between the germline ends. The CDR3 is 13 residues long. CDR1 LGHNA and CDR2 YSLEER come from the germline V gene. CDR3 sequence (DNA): TGCGCCAGCAGCCATGGACGGAACACTGAAGCTTTCTTT. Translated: CASSHGRNTEAFF.

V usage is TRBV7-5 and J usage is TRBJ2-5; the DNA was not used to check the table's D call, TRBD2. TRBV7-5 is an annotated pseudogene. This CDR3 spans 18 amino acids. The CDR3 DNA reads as TGTGCCAGAAGCTTAGTGAAGAAGGGAGGGACAAAGCAAGAGACCCAGTACTTC. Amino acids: CARSLVKKGGTKQETQYF.

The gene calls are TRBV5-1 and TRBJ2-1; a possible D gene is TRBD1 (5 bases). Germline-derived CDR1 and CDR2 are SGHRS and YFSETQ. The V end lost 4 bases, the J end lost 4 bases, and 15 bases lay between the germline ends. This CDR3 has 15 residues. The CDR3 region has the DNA TGCGCCAGCAGCCTCAGGGATATCGGTTACAATGAGCAGTTCTTC. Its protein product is CASSLRDIGYNEQFF.

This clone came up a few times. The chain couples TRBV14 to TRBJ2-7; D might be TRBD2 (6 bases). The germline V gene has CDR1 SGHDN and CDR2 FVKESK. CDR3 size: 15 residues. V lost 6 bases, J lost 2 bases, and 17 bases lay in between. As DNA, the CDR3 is TGTGCCAGCAGTCACTGGCGGAGGGATCCCTACGAGCAGTACTTC. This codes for CASSHWRRDPYEQYF.

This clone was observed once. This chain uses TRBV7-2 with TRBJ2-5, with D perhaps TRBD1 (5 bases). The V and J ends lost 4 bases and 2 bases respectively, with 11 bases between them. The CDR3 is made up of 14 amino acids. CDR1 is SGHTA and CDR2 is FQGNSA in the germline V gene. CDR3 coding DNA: TGTGCCAGCAGCTCCCGTGGGGCACAAGAGACCCAGTACTTC. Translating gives CASSSRGAQETQYF.

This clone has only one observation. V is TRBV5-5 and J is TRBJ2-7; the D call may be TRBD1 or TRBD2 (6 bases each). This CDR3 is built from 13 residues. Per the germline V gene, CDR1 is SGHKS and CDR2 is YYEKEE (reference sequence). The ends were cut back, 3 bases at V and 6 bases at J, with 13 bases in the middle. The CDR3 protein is CASSWLEGGEQYF. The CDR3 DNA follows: TGTGCCAGCAGCTGGCTAGAGGGGGGCGAGCAGTACTTC.

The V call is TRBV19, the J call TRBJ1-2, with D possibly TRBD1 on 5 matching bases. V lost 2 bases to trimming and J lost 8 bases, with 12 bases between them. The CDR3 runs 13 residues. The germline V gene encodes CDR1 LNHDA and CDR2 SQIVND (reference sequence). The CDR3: CASSITWGNGYTF. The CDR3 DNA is TGTGCCAGTAGTATAACTTGGGGGAACGGCTACACCTTC.

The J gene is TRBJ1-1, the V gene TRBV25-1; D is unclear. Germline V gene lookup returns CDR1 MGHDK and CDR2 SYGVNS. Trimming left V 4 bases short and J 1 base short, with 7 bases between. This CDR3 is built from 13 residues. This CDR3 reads CASSVKTNTEAFF. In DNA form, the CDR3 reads TGTGCCAGCAGTGTTAAGACGAACACTGAAGCTTTCTTT.

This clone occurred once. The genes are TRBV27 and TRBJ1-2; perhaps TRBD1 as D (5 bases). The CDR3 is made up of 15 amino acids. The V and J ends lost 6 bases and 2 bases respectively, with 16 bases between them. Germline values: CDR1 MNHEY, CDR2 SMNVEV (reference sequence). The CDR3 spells CASRAPGGGNYGYTF. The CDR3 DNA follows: TGTGCCAGCAGAGCCCCGGGGGGGGGAAACTATGGCTACACCTTC.

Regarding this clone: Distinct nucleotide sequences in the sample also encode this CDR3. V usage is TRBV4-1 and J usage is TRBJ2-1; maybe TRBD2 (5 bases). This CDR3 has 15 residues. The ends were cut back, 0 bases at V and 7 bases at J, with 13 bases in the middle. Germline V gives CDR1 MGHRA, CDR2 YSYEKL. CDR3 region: CASSQEGLALNEQFF. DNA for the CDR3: TGCGCCAGCAGCCAAGAAGGGCTAGCCTTGAATGAGCAGTTCTTC.